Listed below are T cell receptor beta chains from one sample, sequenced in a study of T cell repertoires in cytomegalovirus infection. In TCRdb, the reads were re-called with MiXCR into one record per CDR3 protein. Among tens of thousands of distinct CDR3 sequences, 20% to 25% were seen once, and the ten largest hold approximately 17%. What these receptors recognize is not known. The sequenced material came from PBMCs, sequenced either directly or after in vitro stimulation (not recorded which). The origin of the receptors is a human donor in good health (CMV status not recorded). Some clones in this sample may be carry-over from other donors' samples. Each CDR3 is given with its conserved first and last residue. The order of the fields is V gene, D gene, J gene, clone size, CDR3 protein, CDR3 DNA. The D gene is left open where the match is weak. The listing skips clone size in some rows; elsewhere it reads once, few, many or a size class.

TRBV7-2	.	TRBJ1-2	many	CASSETGYYGYTF	TGTGCCAGCAGCGAAACAGGGTACTATGGCTACACCTTC
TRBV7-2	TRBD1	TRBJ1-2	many	CASSGDRGRPNGYTF	TGTGCCAGCAGCGGAGACAGGGGGCGACCGAATGGCTACACCTTC
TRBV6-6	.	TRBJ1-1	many	CASSSGPLNTEAFF	TGTGCCAGCAGTAGTGGACCGCTGAACACTGAAGCTTTCTTT
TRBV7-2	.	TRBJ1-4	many	CASSLEVRRGNEKLFF	TGTGCCAGCAGCTTAGAAGTACGGAGGGGGAATGAAAAACTGTTTTTT
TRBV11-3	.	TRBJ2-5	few	CALFWGCIYQETQYF	TGTGCCCTTTTTTGGGGGTGTATATACCAAGAGACCCAGTACTTC
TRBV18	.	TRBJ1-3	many	CASSPRGPATDRTGNTIYF	TGTGCCAGCTCACCACGAGGTCCCGCAACCGACCGAACTGGAAACACCATATATTTT
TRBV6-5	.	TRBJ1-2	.	CASSYGGPGYGYTF	TGTGCCAGCAGTTACGGGGGGCCTGGTTATGGCTACACCTTC
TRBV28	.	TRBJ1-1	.	CASSSPGVAANTEAFF	TGTGCCAGCAGTTCCCCGGGGGTCGCCGCGAACACTGAAGCTTTCTTT
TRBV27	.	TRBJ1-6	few	CASSLEDPWNSPLHF	TGTGCCAGCAGTTTAGAGGACCCATGGAATTCACCCCTCCACTTT
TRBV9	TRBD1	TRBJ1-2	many	CASSVTGEGGYTF	TGTGCCAGCAGCGTAACAGGGGAGGGCGGCTACACCTTC
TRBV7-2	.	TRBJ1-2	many	CASSLDRVDGYTF	TGTGCCAGCAGCTTAGACAGGGTCGATGGCTACACCTTC
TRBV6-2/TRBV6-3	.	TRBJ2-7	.	CASGQRTGVYEQYF	TGTGCCAGCGGTCAAAGGACGGGCGTGTACGAGCAGTACTTC
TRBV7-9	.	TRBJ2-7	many	CASSPKGTYEQYF	TGTGCCAGCAGCCCAAAAGGGACCTACGAGCAGTACTTC
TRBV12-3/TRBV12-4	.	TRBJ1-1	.	CASSLAGGNTEAFF	TGTGCCAGCAGCCTCGCGGGTGGGAACACTGAAGCTTTCTTT
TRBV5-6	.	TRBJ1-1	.	CASSLNHGAGYTEAFF	TGTGCCAGCAGCTTGAATCACGGGGCGGGGTACACTGAAGCTTTCTTT
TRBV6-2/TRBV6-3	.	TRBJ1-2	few	CASSYDEYGYTF	TGTGCCAGCAGTTACGACGAATATGGCTACACCTTC
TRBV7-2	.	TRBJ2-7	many	CASRAVAAHYEQYF	TGTGCCAGCAGGGCCGTGGCCGCTCACTACGAGCAGTACTTC
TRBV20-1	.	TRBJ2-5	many	CSARDHQETQYF	TGCAGTGCTAGGGACCACCAAGAGACCCAGTACTTC
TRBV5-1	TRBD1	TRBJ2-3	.	CASSIGTGDRTDTQYF	TGCGCCAGCAGCATAGGGACAGGGGATCGCACAGATACGCAGTATTTT
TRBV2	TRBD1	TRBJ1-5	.	CASSRDRGTDQPQHF	TGTGCCAGCAGTCGGGACAGGGGGACGGATCAGCCCCAGCATTTT
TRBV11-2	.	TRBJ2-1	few	CASSPLQRGYEQFF	TGTGCCAGCAGCCCACTTCAACGCGGGTACGAGCAGTTCTTC
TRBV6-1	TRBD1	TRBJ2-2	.	CASSGPNRGLSTGELFF	TGTGCCAGCAGTGGGCCTAACAGGGGGCTATCCACCGGGGAGCTGTTTTTT
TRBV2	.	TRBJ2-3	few	CASRAGRTDTQYF	TGTGCCAGCAGAGCAGGGCGGACAGATACGCAGTATTTT
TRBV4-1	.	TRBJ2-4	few	CASSQDPHRASAVQYF	TGCGCCAGCAGCCAAGATCCCCATCGGGCTAGCGCGGTTCAGTACTTC
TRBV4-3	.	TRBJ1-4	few	CASSQGSRYEKLFF	TGCGCCAGCAGCCAAGGTTCGAGATATGAAAAACTGTTTTTT
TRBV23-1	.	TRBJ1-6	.	CASSQTGRQPLHF	TGCGCCAGCAGTCAAACAGGTCGTCAACCCCTCCACTTT
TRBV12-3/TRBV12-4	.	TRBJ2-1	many	CASSLSYYNEQFF	TGTGCCAGCAGTTTATCGTACTACAATGAGCAGTTCTTC
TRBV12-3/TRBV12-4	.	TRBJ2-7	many	CASSFTSYEQYF	TGTGCCAGCAGTTTCACTTCCTACGAGCAGTACTTC
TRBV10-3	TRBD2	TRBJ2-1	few	CAIRPGLADNEQFF	TGTGCCATCAGGCCGGGACTAGCAGACAATGAGCAGTTCTTC
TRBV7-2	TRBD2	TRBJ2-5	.	CASSFSGGASETQYF	TGTGCCAGCAGCTTTAGCGGGGGGGCGTCGGAGACCCAGTACTTC
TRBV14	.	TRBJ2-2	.	CASSQDLTTGELFF	TGTGCCAGCAGCCAAGATCTGACCACCGGGGAGCTGTTTTTT
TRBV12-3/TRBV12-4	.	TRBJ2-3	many	CASSLAGPVKYF	TGTGCCAGCAGTTTAGCGGGGCCAGTCAAGTATTTT
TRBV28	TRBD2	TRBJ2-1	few	CASSPGLAGRLLNNEQFF	TGTGCCAGCAGCCCGGGACTAGCGGGGCGCCTACTAAACAATGAGCAGTTCTTC
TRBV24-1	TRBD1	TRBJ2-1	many	CATSDDRVYNEQFF	TGTGCCACCAGTGATGACAGGGTCTACAATGAGCAGTTCTTC
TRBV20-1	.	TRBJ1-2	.	CSAPMTVTGYGYTF	TGCAGTGCACCAATGACAGTCACGGGCTATGGCTACACCTTC
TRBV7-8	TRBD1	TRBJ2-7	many	CASSFYRGAEQYF	TGTGCCAGCAGCTTTTACAGGGGCGCCGAGCAGTACTTC
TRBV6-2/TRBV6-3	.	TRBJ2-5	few	CASSSEEETQYF	TGTGCCAGCAGTTCAGAAGAAGAGACCCAGTACTTC
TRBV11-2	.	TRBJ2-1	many	CASSILGTPVYNEQFF	TGTGCCAGCAGCATACTTGGGACCCCAGTTTACAATGAGCAGTTCTTC
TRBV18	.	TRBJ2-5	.	CASSLGRQETQYF	TGTGCCAGCTCACTAGGGAGACAAGAGACCCAGTACTTC
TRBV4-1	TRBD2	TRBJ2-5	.	CASSPAGQETQYF	TGTGCCAGCAGCCCAGCGGGGCAAGAGACCCAGTACTTC
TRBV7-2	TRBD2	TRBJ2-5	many	CASSLRGLAGGGQETQYF	TGTGCCAGCAGCCTGAGAGGTCTAGCGGGAGGGGGACAAGAGACCCAGTACTTC
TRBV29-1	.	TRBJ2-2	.	CSVGAANTGELFF	TGCAGCGTTGGAGCGGCCAACACCGGGGAGCTGTTTTTT
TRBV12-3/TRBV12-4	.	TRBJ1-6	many	CASSLNPGPNSPLHF	TGTGCCAGCAGTCTAAACCCGGGTCCCAATTCACCCCTCCACTTT
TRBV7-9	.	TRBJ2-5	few	CASSFRMAGYQETQYF	TGTGCCAGCAGCTTCAGGATGGCCGGGTACCAAGAGACCCAGTACTTC
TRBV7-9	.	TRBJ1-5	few	CASSPRLEGPQHF	TGTGCCAGCAGCCCCCGGTTGGAAGGGCCCCAGCATTTT
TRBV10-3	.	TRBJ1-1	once	CAIGMGGTDTEAFF	TGTGCCATCGGGATGGGGGGGACGGACACTGAAGCTTTCTTT
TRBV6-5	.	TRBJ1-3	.	CASSYSTGNTIYF	TGTGCCAGCAGTTACTCAACTGGAAACACCATATATTTT
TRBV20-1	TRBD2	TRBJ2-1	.	CSASRGTSGNNEQFF	TGCAGTGCTAGTCGCGGGACTAGCGGGAACAATGAGCAGTTCTTC
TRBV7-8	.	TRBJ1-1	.	CASSLGRGNEAFF	TGTGCCAGCAGCTTAGGGCGGGGTAATGAAGCTTTCTTT